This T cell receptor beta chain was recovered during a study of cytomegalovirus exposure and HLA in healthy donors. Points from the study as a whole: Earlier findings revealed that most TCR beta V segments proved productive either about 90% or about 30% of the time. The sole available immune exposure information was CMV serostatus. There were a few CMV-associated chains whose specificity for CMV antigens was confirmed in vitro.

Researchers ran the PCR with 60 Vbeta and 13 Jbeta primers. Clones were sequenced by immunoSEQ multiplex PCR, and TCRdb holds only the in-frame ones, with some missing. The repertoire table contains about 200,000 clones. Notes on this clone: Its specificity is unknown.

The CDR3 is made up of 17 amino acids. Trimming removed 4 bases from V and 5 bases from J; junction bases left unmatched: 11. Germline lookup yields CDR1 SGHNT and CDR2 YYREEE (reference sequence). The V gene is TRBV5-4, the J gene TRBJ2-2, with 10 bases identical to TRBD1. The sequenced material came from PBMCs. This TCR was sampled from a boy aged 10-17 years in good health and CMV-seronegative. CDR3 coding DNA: TGTGCCAGCAGCAGTGGACCGGGACAGGGGAGAACCGGGGAGCTGTTTTTT. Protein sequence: CASSSGPGQGRTGELFF.